The 10 T cell receptor beta chains given below trace back to one sample, sequenced in a study of CD8 T cells in ankylosing spondylitis (dated by TCRdb to about 2017). Study-wide conclusions, independent of this receptor: A TCR beta motif of fewer than 10 highly homologous amino acid variants appeared characteristic of blood from ankylosing spondylitis patients.

Library preparation employed 5' RACE. Data came from an Illumina HiSeq 2500. TCRdb passed the public sequencing reads through fastp at Q25 and MiXCR, retaining productive beta sequences. A single entry per CDR3 protein holds the most common genes and DNA from its merged rows. For this sample the table gives around 91,000 distinct CDR3 sequences, of which about 8.3% were detected only once. The ten largest clones add up to under 35% of the sample. Their antigens remain unidentified. Sequenced input: blood, either unsorted or a sorted T cell fraction (not recorded which). Receptors were obtained from a male donor with ankylosing spondylitis.

This clonotype was recorded a few times. The chain couples TRBV4-2 to TRBJ2-1, with 12 bases matching TRBD2. Trimming at V came to 3 bases and at J to 9 bases, leaving 9 bases not matched to a gene. Germline values: CDR1 LGHNA, CDR2 YNFKEQ. CDR3 size: 16 residues. CDR3 residues: CASSQYPSGRAGEQFF. The CDR3 nucleotides read TGTGCCAGCAGCCAGTACCCTAGCGGGAGGGCCGGTGAGCAGTTCTTC.

This clonotype was detected only a few times. This sequence joins TRBV5-6 and TRBJ2-7; D unresolved. The V end was cut by 2 bases, the J end by 3 bases, with 6 bases between. Germline CDR1 SGHDT, CDR2 YYEEEE. The CDR3 has 12 amino acids. The CDR3 is CASSFPGYEQYF. The CDR3 DNA reads as TGTGCCAGCAGCTTCCCAGGCTACGAGCAGTACTTC.

This clonotype showed up just a few times. V usage is TRBV25-1 and J usage is TRBJ2-7; a weak D match, TRBD2 (6 bases). The germline V gene encodes CDR1 MGHDK and CDR2 SYGVNS. The length of the CDR3 is 18 residues. V lost 5 bases to trimming and J lost 0 bases, with 23 bases between them. This CDR3 reads CASSLAGGKTLSSYEQYF. For the CDR3, the DNA is TGTGCCAGCAGTTTAGCCGGGGGTAAAACCCTTAGCTCCTACGAGCAGTACTTC.

V usage is TRBV6-2 or TRBV6-3 and J usage is TRBJ2-1; TRBD2 agrees at 12 bases. The length of the CDR3 is 18 residues. In germline, CDR1 is MNHEY, CDR2 SVGEGT. V was clipped by 2 bases and J by 7 bases; unmatched bases: 12. The CDR3 here is CASSYDRGLAGGPNEQFF. CDR3 sequence (DNA): TGTGCCAGCAGTTACGACAGGGGGCTAGCGGGAGGGCCGAATGAGCAGTTCTTC.

This clonotype was counted a few times. The rearrangement uses TRBV7-9 and TRBJ2-1; D is perhaps TRBD2 (5 bases). Germline V gene sequence: CDR1 SEHNR, CDR2 FQNEAQ (reference sequence). The V end lost 5 bases, the J end lost 2 bases, and 13 bases lay between the germline ends. The length of the CDR3 is 15 residues. CDR3: CASSLDGDPYNEQFF. As DNA, the CDR3 is TGTGCCAGCAGCCTTGACGGGGATCCCTACAATGAGCAGTTCTTC. Variable domain in full (rest from reference TRBV7-9 and TRBJ2-1): DTGVSQNPRHKITKRGQNVTFRCDPISEHNRLYWYRQTLGQGPEFLTYFQNEAQLEKSRLLSDRFSAERPKGSFSTLEIQRTEQGDSAMYLCASSLDGDPYNEQFFGPGTRLTVL.

J is TRBJ2-5 and V is TRBV12-5; possibly TRBD1 for D (5 bases). The CDR3 loop spans 13 amino acids. CDR1 and CDR2 from the germline V gene are LGHNT and FRNRAP. V lost 6 bases and J 1 base, leaving 9 bases between the germline ends. The CDR3 bases are TGTGCTAGTGGAAAGGGGTCCCAAGAGACCCAGTACTTC. Translating it yields CASGKGSQETQYF.

The chain joins TRBV7-6 to TRBJ2-7; weak D call: TRBD1 (5 bases). Germline CDR1 is SGHVS and CDR2 is FNYEAQ. The CDR3 contains 13 residues. V shed 4 bases and J shed 3 bases, with 10 bases lying between them. For the CDR3, the DNA is TGTGCCAGCAGCTCAGCAGGGATCTACGAGCAGTACTTC. This gives the protein CASSSAGIYEQYF. The whole variable domain, remainder taken from reference TRBV7-6 and TRBJ2-7, is GAGVSQSPRYKVTKRGQDVALRCDPISGHVSLYWYRQALGQGPEFLTYFNYEAQQDKSGLPNDRFSAERPEGSISTLTIQRTEQRDSAMYRCASSSAGIYEQYFGPGTRLTVT.

This clonotype qualifies as medium-sized. This chain joins TRBV20-1 and TRBJ1-1; D gene unclear. Per germline, CDR1 DFQATT and CDR2 SNEGSKA (reference sequence). V was clipped by 4 bases and J by 4 bases, with 10 bases between them. The length of the CDR3 is 12 residues. The CDR3, as DNA: TGCAGTGCTATCGATCCCTTCACTGAAGCTTTCTTT. This codes for CSAIDPFTEAFF.

This clonotype has a handful of counts. The gene calls are TRBV4-2 and TRBJ2-5; TRBD2 matches 9 bases. This CDR3 is 15 amino acids long. Per the germline V gene, CDR1 is LGHNA and CDR2 is YNFKEQ. After removal of 0 bases from V and 1 base from J, the junction contained 0 bases not matched to a gene. CDR3 nucleotides: TGTGCCAGCAGCCAAGAGCGGGAGGGCCAAGAGACCCAGTACTTC. This translates into CASSQEREGQETQYF.

Ten or more counts support this clonotype. The chain employs TRBV5-1 and TRBJ2-4; maybe TRBD1 (5 bases). Trimming pared 0 bases from V and 2 bases from J, leaving 12 bases between. This CDR3 comprises 16 residues. Germline V gene lookup returns CDR1 SGHRS and CDR2 YFSETQ. The CDR3 DNA sequence: TGCGCCAGCAGCTTGGATCAGGGATTCTCCAAAAACATTCAGTACTTC. Its protein is CASSLDQGFSKNIQYF.